This T cell receptor beta chain comes out of a study of blood T cell repertoires in COVID-19. Study details: T cells, B-cell-depleted T cells, or PBMCs supplied cDNA or gDNA.

Measured with immunoSEQ multiplex PCR; TCRdb has only the in-frame clones, and not every one. The table lists tens of thousands of clones, around nine tenths of them singletons. Looked up from germline, CDR1 is KGHSH and CDR2 is LQKENI. This CDR3 contains 15 residues. V dropped 2 bases and J dropped 9; count of bases not matched to a gene: 8. This receptor was taken from a human donor in a cohort sampled during active COVID-19. This chain uses TRBV18 with TRBJ2-1; 9 bases map to TRBD2. Sequences were obtained from peripheral blood. DNA of the CDR3: TGTGCCAGCTCACCAGCAGCGGGAGGATCGGGTGAGCAGTTCTTC. This sequence encodes CASSPAAGGSGEQFF.